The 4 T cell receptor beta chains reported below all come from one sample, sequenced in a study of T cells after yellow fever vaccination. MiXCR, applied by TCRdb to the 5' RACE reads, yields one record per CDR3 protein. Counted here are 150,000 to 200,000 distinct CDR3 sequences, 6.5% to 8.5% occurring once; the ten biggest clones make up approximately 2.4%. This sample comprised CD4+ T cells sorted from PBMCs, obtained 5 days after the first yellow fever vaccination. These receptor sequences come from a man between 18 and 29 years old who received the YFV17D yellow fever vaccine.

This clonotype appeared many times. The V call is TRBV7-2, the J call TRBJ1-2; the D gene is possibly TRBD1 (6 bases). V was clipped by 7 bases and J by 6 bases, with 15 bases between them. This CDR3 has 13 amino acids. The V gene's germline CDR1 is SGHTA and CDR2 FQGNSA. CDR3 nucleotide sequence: TGTGCCAGCACCAGAGACAGGTCGGATGGCTACACCTTC. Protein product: CASTRDRSDGYTF.

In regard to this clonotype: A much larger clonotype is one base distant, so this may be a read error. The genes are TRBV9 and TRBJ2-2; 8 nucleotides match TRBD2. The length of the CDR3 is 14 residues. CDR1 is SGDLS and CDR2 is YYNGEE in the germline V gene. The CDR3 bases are TGTACCAGCAGCGCTGGGACTAGCACCGGGGAGCTGTTTTTT. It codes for CTSSAGTSTGELFF.

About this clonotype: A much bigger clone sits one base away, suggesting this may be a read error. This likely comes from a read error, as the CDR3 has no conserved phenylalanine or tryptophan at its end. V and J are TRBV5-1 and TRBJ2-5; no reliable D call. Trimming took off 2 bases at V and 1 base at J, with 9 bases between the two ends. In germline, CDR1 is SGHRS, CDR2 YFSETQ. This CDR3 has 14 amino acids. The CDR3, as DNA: TGCGCCAGCAGCTTCCGAGCCAGCCAAGAGACCCAGTACTCC. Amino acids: CASSFRASQETQYS.

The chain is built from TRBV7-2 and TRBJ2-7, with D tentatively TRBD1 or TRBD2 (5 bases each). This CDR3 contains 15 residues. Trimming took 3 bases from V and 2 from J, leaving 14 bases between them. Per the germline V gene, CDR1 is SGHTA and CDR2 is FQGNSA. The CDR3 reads CASSFAGDRPYEQYF. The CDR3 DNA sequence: TGTGCCAGCAGCTTCGCGGGCGACAGACCCTACGAGCAGTACTTC.